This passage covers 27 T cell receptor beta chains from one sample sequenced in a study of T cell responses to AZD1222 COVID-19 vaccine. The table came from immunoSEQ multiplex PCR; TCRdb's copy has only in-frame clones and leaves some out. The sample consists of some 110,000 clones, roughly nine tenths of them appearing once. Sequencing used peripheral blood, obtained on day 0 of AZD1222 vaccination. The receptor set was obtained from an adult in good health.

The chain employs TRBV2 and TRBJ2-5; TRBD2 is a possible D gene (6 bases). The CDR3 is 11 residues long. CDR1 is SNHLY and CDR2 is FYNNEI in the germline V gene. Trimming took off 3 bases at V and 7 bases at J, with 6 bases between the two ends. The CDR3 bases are TGTGCCAGCAGTGAGGGGGGGACCCAGTACTTC. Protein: CASSEGGTQYF.

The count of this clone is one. CDR3 loop: CASSLLGGEPPGELFF. The DNA for the CDR3 is TGTGCCAGCAGTTTATTAGGCGGAGAGCCGCCCGGGGAGCTGTTTTTT. This chain connects TRBV28 to TRBJ2-2; D gene ambiguous. Trimming removed 1 base at V and 6 bases at J, with 15 bases between. The CDR3 loop spans 16 amino acids. Germline values: CDR1 MDHEN, CDR2 SYDVKM.

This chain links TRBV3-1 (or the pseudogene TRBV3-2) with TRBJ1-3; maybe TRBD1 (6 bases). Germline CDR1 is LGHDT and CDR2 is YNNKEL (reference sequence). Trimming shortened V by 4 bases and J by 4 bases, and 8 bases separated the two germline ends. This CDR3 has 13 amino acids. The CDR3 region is CASSPGQGNTIYF. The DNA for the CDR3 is TGTGCCAGCAGCCCCGGACAGGGAAACACCATATATTTT.

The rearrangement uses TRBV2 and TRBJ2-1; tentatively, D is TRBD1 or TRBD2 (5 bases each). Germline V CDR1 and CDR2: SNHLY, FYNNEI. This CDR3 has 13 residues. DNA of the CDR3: TGTGCTAGTGGGGGAAGCTCCTACAATGAGCAGTTCTTC. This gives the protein CASGGSSYNEQFF.

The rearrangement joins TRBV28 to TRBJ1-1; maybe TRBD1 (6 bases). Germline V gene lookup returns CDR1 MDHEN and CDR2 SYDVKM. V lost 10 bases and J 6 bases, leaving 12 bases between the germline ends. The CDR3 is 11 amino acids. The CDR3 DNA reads TGTGCCACCTCACAGGGTGCTGAAGCTTTCTTT. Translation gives CATSQGAEAFF.

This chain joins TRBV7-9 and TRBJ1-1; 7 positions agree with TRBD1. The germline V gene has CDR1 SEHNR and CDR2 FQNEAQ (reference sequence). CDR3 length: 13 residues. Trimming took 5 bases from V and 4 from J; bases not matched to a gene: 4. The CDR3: CASSPDRSTEAFF. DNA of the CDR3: TGTGCCAGCAGCCCGGACAGGTCCACTGAAGCTTTCTTT.

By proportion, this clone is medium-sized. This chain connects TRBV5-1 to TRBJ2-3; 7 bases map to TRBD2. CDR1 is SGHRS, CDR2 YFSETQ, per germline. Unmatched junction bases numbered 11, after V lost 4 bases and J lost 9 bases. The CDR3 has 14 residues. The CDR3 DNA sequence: TGCGCCAGCAGCGCCTGGGGGGACTATGAGACGCAGTATTTT. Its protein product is CASSAWGDYETQYF.

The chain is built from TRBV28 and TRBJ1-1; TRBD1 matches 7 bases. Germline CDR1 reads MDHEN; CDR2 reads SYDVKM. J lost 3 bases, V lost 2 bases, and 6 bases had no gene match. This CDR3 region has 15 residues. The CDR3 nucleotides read TGTGCCAGCAGTTTAAGACAGGGTGGGTACACTGAAGCTTTCTTT. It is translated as CASSLRQGGYTEAFF.

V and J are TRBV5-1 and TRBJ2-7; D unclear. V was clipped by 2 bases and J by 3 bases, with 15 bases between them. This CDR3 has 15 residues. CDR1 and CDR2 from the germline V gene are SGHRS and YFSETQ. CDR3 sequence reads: CASSLGSLLIYEQYF. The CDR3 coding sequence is TGCGCCAGCAGCTTAGGGTCCCTACTGATCTACGAGCAGTACTTC.

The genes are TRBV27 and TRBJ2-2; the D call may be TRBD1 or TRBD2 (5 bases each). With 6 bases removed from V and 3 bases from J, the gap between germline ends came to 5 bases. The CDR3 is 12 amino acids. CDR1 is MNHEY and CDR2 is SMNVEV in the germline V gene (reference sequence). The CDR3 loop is CASRGDTGELFF. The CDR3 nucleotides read TGTGCCAGCAGGGGGGACACCGGGGAGCTGTTTTTT.

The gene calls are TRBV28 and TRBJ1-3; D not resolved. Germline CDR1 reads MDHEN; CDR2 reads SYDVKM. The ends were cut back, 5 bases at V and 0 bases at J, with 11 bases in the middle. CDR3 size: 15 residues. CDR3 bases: TGTGCCAGCAGTCCTCCTCCGGGCTCTGGAAACACCATATATTTT. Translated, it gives CASSPPPGSGNTIYF.

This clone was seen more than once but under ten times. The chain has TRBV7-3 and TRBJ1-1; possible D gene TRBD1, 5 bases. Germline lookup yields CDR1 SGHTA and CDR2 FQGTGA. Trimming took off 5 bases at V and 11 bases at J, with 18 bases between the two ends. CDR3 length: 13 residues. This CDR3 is CASSLTRTHGAFF. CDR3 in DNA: TGTGCCAGCAGCCTCACTAGGACACACGGGGCTTTCTTT.

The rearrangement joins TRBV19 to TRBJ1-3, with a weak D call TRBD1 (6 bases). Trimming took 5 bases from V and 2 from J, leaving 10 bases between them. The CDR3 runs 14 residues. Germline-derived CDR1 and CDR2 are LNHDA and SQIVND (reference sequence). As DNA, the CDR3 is TGTGCCAGTAGTCCCGCAGGGGCTGGAAACACCATATATTTT. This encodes CASSPAGAGNTIYF.

The CDR3 spells CASSLGRGTGGSTNEKLFF. The CDR3 DNA reads TGTGCCAGCAGCTTAGGTAGAGGGACAGGGGGGTCAACTAATGAAAAACTGTTTTTT. The rearrangement links TRBV7-3 to TRBJ1-4, with 11 nucleotides matching TRBD1. Germline V gene sequence: CDR1 SGHTA, CDR2 FQGTGA. This CDR3 is built from 19 residues. The ends lost 2 bases at V and 0 bases at J; junction bases unmatched: 8.

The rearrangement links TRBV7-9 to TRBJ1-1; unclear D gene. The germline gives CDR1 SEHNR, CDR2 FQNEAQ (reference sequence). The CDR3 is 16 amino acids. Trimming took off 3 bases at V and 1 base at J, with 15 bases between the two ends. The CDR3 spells CASSLIVGIPNTEAFF. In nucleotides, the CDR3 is TGTGCCAGCAGCTTGATCGTGGGGATACCGAACACTGAAGCTTTCTTT.

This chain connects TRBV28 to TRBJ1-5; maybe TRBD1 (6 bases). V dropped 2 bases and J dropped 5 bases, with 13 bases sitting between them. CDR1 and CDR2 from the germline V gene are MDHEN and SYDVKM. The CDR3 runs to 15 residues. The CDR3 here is CASSLVGAGHQPQHF. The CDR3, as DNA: TGTGCCAGCAGTTTAGTGGGGGCGGGGCATCAGCCCCAGCATTTT.

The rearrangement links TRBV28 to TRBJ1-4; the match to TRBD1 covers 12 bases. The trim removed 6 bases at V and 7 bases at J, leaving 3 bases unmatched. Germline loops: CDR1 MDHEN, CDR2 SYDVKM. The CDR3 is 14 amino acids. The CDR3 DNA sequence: TGTGCCAGCAGCGGGACAGGGGGCCTTGAAAAACTGTTTTTT. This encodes CASSGTGGLEKLFF.

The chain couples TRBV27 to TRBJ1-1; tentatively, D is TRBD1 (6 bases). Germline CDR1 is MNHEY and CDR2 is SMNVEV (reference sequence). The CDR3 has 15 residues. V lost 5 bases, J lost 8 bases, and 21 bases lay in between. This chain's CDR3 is CASSPDRGGQEEAFF. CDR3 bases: TGTGCCAGCAGTCCAGACCGTGGGGGGCAAGAGGAAGCTTTCTTT.

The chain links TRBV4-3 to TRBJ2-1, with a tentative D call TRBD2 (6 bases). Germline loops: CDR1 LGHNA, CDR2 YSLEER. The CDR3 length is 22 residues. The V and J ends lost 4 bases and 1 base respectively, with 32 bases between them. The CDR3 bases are TGCGCCAGCAGCCCCCATCCGCGCGGGGAGACTAGAAAAGAGTTTTCCTACAATGAGCAGTTCTTC. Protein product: CASSPHPRGETRKEFSYNEQFF.

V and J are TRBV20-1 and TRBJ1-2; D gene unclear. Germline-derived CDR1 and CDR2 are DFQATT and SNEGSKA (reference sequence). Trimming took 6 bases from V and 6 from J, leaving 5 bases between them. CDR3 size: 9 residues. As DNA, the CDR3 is TGCAGTGCCCGGGATGGCTACACCTTC. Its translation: CSARDGYTF.

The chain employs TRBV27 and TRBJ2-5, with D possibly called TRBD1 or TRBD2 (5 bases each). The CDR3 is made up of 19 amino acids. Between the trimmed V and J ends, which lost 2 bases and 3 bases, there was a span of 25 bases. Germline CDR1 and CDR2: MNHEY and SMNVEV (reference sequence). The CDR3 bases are TGTGCCAGCAGTTTAGGCCCCTTTCGTTCGGTTATGGGGGAAGAGACCCAGTACTTC. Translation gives CASSLGPFRSVMGEETQYF.

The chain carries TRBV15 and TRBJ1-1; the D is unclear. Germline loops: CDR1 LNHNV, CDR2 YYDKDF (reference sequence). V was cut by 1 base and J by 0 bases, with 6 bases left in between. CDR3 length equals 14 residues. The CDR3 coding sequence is TGTGCCACCAGCAGAGCGGCCATGAACACTGAAGCTTTCTTT. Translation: CATSRAAMNTEAFF.

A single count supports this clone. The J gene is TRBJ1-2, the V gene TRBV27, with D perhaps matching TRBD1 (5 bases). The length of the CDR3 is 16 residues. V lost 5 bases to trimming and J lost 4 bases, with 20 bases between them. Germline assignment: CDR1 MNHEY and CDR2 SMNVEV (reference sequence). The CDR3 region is CASSPSVGAMTYGYTF. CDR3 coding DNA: TGTGCCAGCAGTCCATCGGTAGGGGCAATGACCTATGGCTACACCTTC.

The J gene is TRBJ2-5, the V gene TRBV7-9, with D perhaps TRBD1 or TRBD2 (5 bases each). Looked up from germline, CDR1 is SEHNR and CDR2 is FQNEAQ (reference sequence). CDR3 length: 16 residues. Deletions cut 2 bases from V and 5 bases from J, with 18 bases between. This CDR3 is CASSLYPGPSAETQYF. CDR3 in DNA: TGTGCCAGCAGCTTATACCCGGGGCCCTCCGCTGAGACCCAGTACTTC.

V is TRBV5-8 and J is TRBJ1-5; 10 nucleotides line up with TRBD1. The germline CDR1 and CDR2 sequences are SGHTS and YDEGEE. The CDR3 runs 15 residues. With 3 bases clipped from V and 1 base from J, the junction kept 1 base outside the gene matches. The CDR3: CASSSGQGSNQPQHF. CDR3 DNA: TGTGCCAGCAGCTCGGGACAGGGGAGCAATCAGCCCCAGCATTTT.

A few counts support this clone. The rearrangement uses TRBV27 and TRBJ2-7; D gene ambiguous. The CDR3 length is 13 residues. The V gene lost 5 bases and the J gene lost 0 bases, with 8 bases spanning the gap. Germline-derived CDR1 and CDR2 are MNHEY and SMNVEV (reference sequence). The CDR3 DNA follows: TGTGCCAGCAGTCCCAGGCTCTCCTACGAGCAGTACTTC. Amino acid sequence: CASSPRLSYEQYF.

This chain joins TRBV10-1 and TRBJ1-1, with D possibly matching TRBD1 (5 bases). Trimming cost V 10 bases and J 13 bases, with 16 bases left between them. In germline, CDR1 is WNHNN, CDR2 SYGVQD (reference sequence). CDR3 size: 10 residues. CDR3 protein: CAKRRGASFF. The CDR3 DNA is TGCGCCAAGAGAAGGGGCGCGAGTTTCTTT.